This T cell receptor beta chain is drawn from a study of shared clonotypes between healthy human individuals. Germline V gene lookup returns CDR1 SGHRS and CDR2 YFSETQ. V gave up 0 bases and J gave up 4 bases, with 8 bases separating them. This CDR3 contains 14 residues. Clones were sequenced by immunoSEQ multiplex PCR, and TCRdb holds only the in-frame ones, with some missing. The table has over 400,000 clones, more than 95% seen once. Naive CD4+ cells were CD45RA-selected; the remaining cells were memory. What was sequenced was naive CD4+ T cells sorted from blood. The subset denotes: CD45RA+ positively selected. This clonotype was obtained from a woman in her 30s in good health. This chain uses TRBV5-1 with TRBJ1-5; D is possibly TRBD1 (5 bases). CDR3 sequence reads: CASSLGRGNQPQHF. CDR3 DNA sequence: TGCGCCAGCAGCTTGGGGCGGGGGAATCAGCCCCAGCATTTT.